These 23 T cell receptor beta chains were all obtained from the same sample, sequenced in a study of regulatory T cells in long-lasting Graves disease. With iRepertoire HTBI primers and Arm-PCR of CDR3 regions, TCR beta libraries were built. TCRdb recomputed calls from the multiplex PCR reads with MiXCR, one row per CDR3 protein. The sample consists of about 530,000 distinct CDR3 sequences, 15% to 20% of them appearing once. The time point here: newly diagnosed GD, antithyroid drugs for less than 3 months. The TCR library was prepared using RNA isolated from PBMCs. The sample was also linked to a second study, of T cells in Graves' hyperthyroidism and ophthalmopathy.

The sample was peripheral blood mononuclear cells (PBMCs), taken at new diagnosis, from a patient treated with antithyroid drugs. The receptors originated from a woman aged 35-65 years with Graves disease.

Only a few counts were recorded for this clonotype. The gene calls are TRBV29-1 and TRBJ2-3, with a possible D match to TRBD2 (6 bases). V lost 4 bases and J lost 5, with 7 bases in between. CDR1 and CDR2 (germline): SQVTM, ANQGSEA. CDR3 length: 11 amino acids. CDR3 sequence reads: CSVAEGDTQYF. In DNA, the CDR3 is TGCAGCGTTGCGGAGGGAGATACGCAGTATTTT.

The chain carries TRBV19 and TRBJ2-2; the D call may be TRBD1 or TRBD2 (5 bases each). Germline CDR1 and CDR2: LNHDA and SQIVND (reference sequence). The CDR3 consists of 15 residues. V lost 5 bases and J 6 bases, leaving 16 bases between the germline ends. This CDR3 is CASSFNLLGAGELFF. The CDR3 coding sequence is TGTGCCAGTAGTTTCAACCTACTAGGGGCCGGGGAGCTGTTTTTT.

The chain is built from TRBV6-2 or TRBV6-3 and TRBJ1-4, with TRBD1 matching 7 bases. Losses at the gene ends were 4 bases for V and 8 bases for J; bases not matched to a gene: 7. There are 14 residues in the CDR3. Germline V CDR1 and CDR2: MNHEY, SVGEGT. The CDR3 coding sequence is TGTGCCAGCAGTTCCAGGGGGATTCGGGAAAAACTGTTTTTT. Amino acids: CASSSRGIREKLFF.

This clonotype was picked up many times. The chain employs TRBV12-5 and TRBJ1-1, with D hard to call. The CDR3 covers 11 residues. With 6 bases removed from V and 1 base from J, the gap between germline ends came to 3 bases. Germline V gives CDR1 LGHNT, CDR2 FRNRAP. DNA of the CDR3: TGTGCTAGTGGAGAGAACACTGAAGCTTTCTTT. Protein: CASGENTEAFF. Full variable domain (outside the CDR3, taken from reference TRBV12-5 and TRBJ1-1): DARVTQTPRHKVTEMGQEVTMRCQPILGHNTVFWYRQTMMQGLELLAYFRNRAPLDDSGMPKDRFSAEMPDATLATLKIQPSEPRDSAVYFCASGENTEAFFGQGTRLTVV.

This clonotype came up many times. The chain uses TRBV3-1 and TRBJ1-1, with D possibly matching TRBD1 (6 bases). The CDR3 spans 16 residues. V lost 6 bases and J lost 0, with 17 bases in between. Germline loops: CDR1 LGHDT, CDR2 YNNKEL (reference sequence). CDR3 in amino acids: CASRLRGAYLNTEAFF. In nucleotides, the CDR3 is TGTGCCAGCAGGTTGCGGGGGGCTTACCTGAACACTGAAGCTTTCTTT.

This clonotype was counted between two and nine times. J is TRBJ2-3 and V is TRBV5-6, with D perhaps matching TRBD1 or TRBD2 (5 bases each). From germline, CDR1 is SGHDT and CDR2 YYEEEE. The CDR3 length is 14 residues. The germline V and J ends were trimmed by 5 bases and 4 bases, with 14 bases remaining between them. CDR3 bases: TGTGCCAGCAGTTTTGGGTGGGACCCAGATACGCAGTATTTT. Translated: CASSFGWDPDTQYF.

This clonotype showed up many times. The chain carries TRBV18 and TRBJ2-7; 9 positions match TRBD2. CDR1 and CDR2 (germline): KGHSH, LQKENI. V lost 0 bases and J lost 3; bases outside the gene matches: 6. CDR3 length: 16 residues. CDR3 loop: CASSPPNSGGFYEQYF. The CDR3 DNA follows: TGTGCCAGCTCACCACCGAACAGCGGGGGGTTCTACGAGCAGTACTTC.

This chain joins TRBV9 and TRBJ2-1; D gene unclear. CDR1 and CDR2 from the germline V gene are SGDLS and YYNGEE. CDR3 size: 13 residues. Trimming left V 4 bases short and J 9 bases short, with 14 bases between. The CDR3 is CASSPPRRSEQFF. CDR3 coding DNA: TGTGCCAGCAGCCCACCACGACGGAGTGAGCAGTTCTTC.

This clonotype has ten or more counts. The rearrangement links TRBV9 to TRBJ2-1, with unresolved D. V lost 0 bases to trimming and J lost 10 bases, with 8 bases between them. Germline CDR1 and CDR2: SGDLS and YYNGEE. The CDR3 has 12 residues. CDR3 DNA: TGTGCCAGCAGCGTAGCTAGTAGCGAGCAGTTCTTC. Translated, it gives CASSVASSEQFF.

J is TRBJ1-4 and V is TRBV6-2 or TRBV6-3; D remains unclear. This CDR3 has 12 amino acids. Germline lookup yields CDR1 MNHEY and CDR2 SVGEGT. V was shortened by 2 bases and J by 4 bases, with 2 bases between the two germline ends. The CDR3 loop is CASSYVNEKLFF. In DNA, the CDR3 is TGTGCCAGCAGTTACGTTAATGAAAAACTGTTTTTT.

This clonotype was seen ten or more times. V is TRBV6-1 and J is TRBJ2-1; 10 bases line up with TRBD1. Trimming cost V 8 bases and J 4 bases; bases outside gene matches: 8. There are 15 residues in the CDR3. The germline V gene has CDR1 MNHNS and CDR2 SASEGT. The CDR3 reads CASGQDRGQYNEQFF. The CDR3 nucleotides read TGTGCCAGCGGCCAAGACAGGGGGCAGTACAATGAGCAGTTCTTC.

This chain joins TRBV14 and TRBJ1-1; D may be TRBD1 (5 bases). The CDR3 extends over 13 amino acids. Germline values: CDR1 SGHDN, CDR2 FVKESK. The ends were cut back, 4 bases at V and 5 bases at J, with 11 bases in the middle. CDR3 region: CASSLLRVTEAFF. CDR3 coding DNA: TGTGCCAGCAGCCTCCTCAGGGTGACTGAAGCTTTCTTT. The full variable domain, its missing parts supplied by reference TRBV14 and TRBJ1-1, is EAGVTQFPSHSVIEKGQTVTLRCDPISGHDNLYWYRRVMGKEIKFLLHFVKESKQDESGMPNNRFLAERTGGTYSTLKVQPAELEDSGVYFCASSLLRVTEAFFGQGTRLTVV.

The genes are TRBV2 and TRBJ2-6, with D perhaps matching TRBD2 (6 bases). Germline CDR1 and CDR2: SNHLY and FYNNEI. The CDR3 extends over 18 amino acids. With 8 bases removed from V and 2 bases from J, the gap between germline ends came to 22 bases. The DNA for the CDR3 is TGTGCCAGCCGACGCCTCGTCGCGGGGATCACTGGGGCCAACGTCCTGACTTTC. Protein sequence: CASRRLVAGITGANVLTF.

This clonotype was seen many times. The rearrangement joins TRBV6-1 to TRBJ1-1, with D possibly TRBD1 on 5 matching bases. The V gene lost 4 bases and the J gene lost 5 bases, with 23 bases spanning the gap. The germline V gene encodes CDR1 MNHNS and CDR2 SASEGT. This CDR3 contains 17 residues. CDR3 nucleotide sequence: TGTGCCAGCAGTGCACCCCCGGGACGGCGATCGAGGACTGAAGCTTTCTTT. Protein product: CASSAPPGRRSRTEAFF.

This clonotype was seen many times. The V call is TRBV7-3, the J call TRBJ2-3, with D possibly TRBD1 on 6 matching bases. There are 14 residues in the CDR3. The ends were cut back, 5 bases at V and 4 bases at J, with 13 bases in the middle. In germline, CDR1 is SGHTA, CDR2 FQGTGA. CDR3 in DNA: TGTGCCAGCAGCCGTACAGGGAGTGCAGATACGCAGTATTTT. Residues: CASSRTGSADTQYF.

To note about this clonotype: One end of the junction varies from germline; a read error may be responsible. The genes are TRBV15 and TRBJ2-7, with 9 bases identical to TRBD1. The CDR3 is made up of 16 amino acids. CDR1 and CDR2 from the germline V gene are LNHNV and YYDKDF (reference sequence). The CDR3 loop reads CAASTWRQGGSYEQYF. The CDR3 DNA follows: TGTGCCGCCAGCACCTGGAGACAGGGGGGATCCTACGAGCAGTACTTC.

This clonotype was seen a single time. This sequence joins TRBV3-1 and TRBJ1-1; TRBD1 aligns across 7 bases. Germline assignment: CDR1 LGHDT and CDR2 YNNKEL (reference sequence). V lost 5 bases, J lost 7 bases, and 7 bases stayed unmatched. The CDR3 contains 13 residues. The CDR3 sequence is CASSAGGPIEAFF. The CDR3, as DNA: TGTGCCAGCAGCGCAGGGGGACCCATTGAAGCTTTCTTT.

This clonotype occurred a few times. A read error may produce the germline difference seen at one junction end. V usage is TRBV9 and J usage is TRBJ1-1; possibly TRBD1 for D (5 bases). The germline CDR1 and CDR2 sequences are SGDLS and YYNGEE. CDR3 length equals 15 residues. CDR3 nucleotide sequence: TGTACCAGCAGCGTAGTAACAGGAGCATTCGCTGAAGCTTTCTTT. As protein: CTSSVVTGAFAEAFF.

This clonotype turned up a few times. The V call is TRBV3-1, the J call TRBJ2-1; D might be TRBD1 or TRBD2, each matching 6 bases. V was trimmed by 4 bases and J by 9 bases, leaving 19 bases between them. Germline V lookup: CDR1 LGHDT, CDR2 YNNKEL (reference sequence). This CDR3 is built from 15 residues. The CDR3, as DNA: TGTGCCAGCAGCCGGGACTCCCAAGGGGGTCGTGAGCAGTTCTTC. It encodes CASSRDSQGGREQFF.

This chain uses TRBV28 with TRBJ2-2, with 13 positions matching TRBD2. This CDR3 contains 15 residues. Germline trimming cut 6 bases from V and 6 bases from J; bases unmatched to any gene: 4. The germline V gene encodes CDR1 MDHEN and CDR2 SYDVKM. CDR3 DNA: TGTGCCAGCAGCCGCGGACTAGCGGGGGCCGGGGAGCTGTTTTTT. Translating it yields CASSRGLAGAGELFF. The full variable domain, completed using reference TRBV28 and TRBJ2-2, is DVKVTQSSRYLVKRTGEKVFLECVQDMDHENMFWYRQDPGLGLRLIYFSYDVKMKEKGDIPEGYSVSREKKERFSLILESASTNQTSMYLCASSRGLAGAGELFFGEGSRLTVL.

V and J are TRBV19 and TRBJ1-2; TRBD1 might be the D (5 bases). The germline V and J ends were trimmed by 3 bases and 4 bases, with 15 bases remaining between them. The CDR3 is made up of 15 amino acids. Germline CDR1 is LNHDA and CDR2 is SQIVND (reference sequence). CDR3 DNA sequence: TGTGCCAGTAGTATTCAGCCACAGGACGGCTATGGCTACACCTTC. Its protein product is CASSIQPQDGYGYTF.

This clonotype was counted ten times or more. The chain carries TRBV19 and TRBJ1-1; weak D call: TRBD1 (6 bases). The length of the CDR3 is 14 residues. Looked up from germline, CDR1 is LNHDA and CDR2 is SQIVND (reference sequence). Trimming pared 11 bases from V and 3 bases from J, leaving 19 bases between. The CDR3 reads CAVTGRGRHTEAFF. The CDR3 region has the DNA TGTGCCGTAACCGGCAGGGGAAGGCACACTGAAGCTTTCTTT. Full variable domain (missing parts from reference TRBV19 and TRBJ1-1): DGGITQSPKYLFRKEGQNVTLSCEQNLNHDAMYWYRQDPGQGLRLIYYSQIVNDFQKGDIAEGYSVSREKKESFPLTVTSAQKNPTAFYLCAVTGRGRHTEAFFGQGTRLTVV.

This clonotype was seen repeatedly, ten times or more. The V gene is TRBV30, the J gene TRBJ2-1; the D gene is possibly TRBD2 (5 bases). The V and J ends lost 4 bases and 7 bases respectively, with 11 bases between them. Germline CDR1 is GTSNPN and CDR2 is SVGIG (reference sequence). The CDR3 has 12 residues. CDR3 sequence: CAWKPGGNEQFF. Here the CDR3 DNA reads TGTGCCTGGAAGCCTGGAGGTAATGAGCAGTTCTTC.